The 15 T cell receptor beta chains reported below all come from one sample, sequenced in a study of blood T cell repertoires in COVID-19. Only in-frame clones appear in the TCRdb table, and some are missing; sequencing was by immunoSEQ multiplex PCR. The profile shows over 100,000 clones, 75% to 90% of them singletons. Sequenced input: peripheral blood. All receptors derive from a man aged 55 to 70 with COVID-19, enrolled during active disease.

The chain is built from TRBV28 and TRBJ1-1; perhaps TRBD1 as D (6 bases). Germline loops: CDR1 MDHEN, CDR2 SYDVKM. With 5 bases removed from V and 0 bases from J, the gap between germline ends came to 13 bases. The CDR3 contains 15 residues. CDR3 region: CASSITRGMNTEAFF. The DNA of the CDR3 is TGTGCCAGCAGTATAACCAGGGGTATGAACACTGAAGCTTTCTTT. The full variable domain, rest sourced from reference TRBV28 and TRBJ1-1, is DVKVTQSSRYLVKRTGEKVFLECVQDMDHENMFWYRQDPGLGLRLIYFSYDVKMKEKGDIPEGYSVSREKKERFSLILESASTNQTSMYLCASSITRGMNTEAFFGQGTRLTVV.

The chain has TRBV5-1 and TRBJ1-2; no clear D gene. V gave up 0 bases and J gave up 4 bases, with 10 bases separating them. This CDR3 comprises 14 residues. Germline V CDR1 and CDR2: SGHRS, YFSETQ. The CDR3 DNA reads TGCGCCAGCAGCTTGGCGGCAGACATCTATGGCTACACCTTC. Protein sequence: CASSLAADIYGYTF.

The chain couples TRBV19 to TRBJ2-6; TRBD1 matches 12 bases. V was clipped by 5 bases and J by 2 bases; unmatched bases: 7. In germline, CDR1 is LNHDA, CDR2 SQIVND (reference sequence). This CDR3 spans 18 amino acids. The CDR3 loop is CASSVGQGALPGANVLTF. DNA of the CDR3: TGTGCCAGTAGTGTGGGACAGGGGGCTCTCCCTGGGGCCAACGTCCTGACTTTC.

The J gene is TRBJ1-2, the V gene TRBV5-4, with TRBD1 identical over 11 bases. Per the germline V gene, CDR1 is SGHNT and CDR2 is YYREEE (reference sequence). This CDR3 contains 15 residues. Trimming at V came to 4 bases and at J to 2 bases, leaving 4 bases not matched to a gene. In DNA, the CDR3 is TGTGCCAGCAGCCCATGGGACAGGGGGAACTATGGCTACACCTTC. This gives the protein CASSPWDRGNYGYTF.

V gene TRBV29-1 combines with J gene TRBJ1-2, with D perhaps matching TRBD1 (6 bases). Germline CDR1 is SQVTM and CDR2 is ANQGSEA. CDR3 size: 13 residues. V was cut by 7 bases and J by 3 bases, with 15 bases left in between. In DNA form, the CDR3 reads TGCAGCGCTCCGGAGGGGGGGTACTATGGCTACACCTTC. This encodes CSAPEGGYYGYTF.

V usage is TRBV27 and J usage is TRBJ2-3; 9 nucleotides align to TRBD1. Germline trimming cut 6 bases from V and 10 bases from J; bases unmatched to any gene: 14. The CDR3 sequence is 15 residues long. Germline V lookup: CDR1 MNHEY, CDR2 SMNVEV (reference sequence). Written as DNA, the CDR3 is TGTGCCAGCAGCGCCCGCGGGACAGGGACCACTCCGCAGTATTTT. The encoded protein is CASSARGTGTTPQYF.

V gene TRBV9 combines with J gene TRBJ2-7, with a weak D call TRBD2 (5 bases). The length of the CDR3 is 14 residues. Trimming pared 4 bases from V and 1 base from J, leaving 12 bases between. Germline V gene data show CDR1 as SGDLS and CDR2 as YYNGEE. CDR3 sequence reads: CASSPVTGSYEQYF. CDR3 DNA sequence: TGTGCCAGCAGCCCTGTTACGGGGTCCTACGAGCAGTACTTC.

This clone was counted a single time. This chain uses TRBV4-2 with TRBJ2-3, with TRBD2 matching over 15 bases. Trimming at V came to 4 bases and at J to 0 bases, leaving 14 bases not matched to a gene. The CDR3 runs to 21 residues. Looked up from germline, CDR1 is LGHNA and CDR2 is YNFKEQ. Here the CDR3 DNA reads TGTGCCAGCAGCCGCACCGGACTAGCGGGGGGGCGGGGGTTTAGCACAGATACGCAGTATTTT. It yields the protein CASSRTGLAGGRGFSTDTQYF.

The chain links TRBV11-2 to TRBJ2-7; D may be TRBD1 (5 bases). Per germline, CDR1 SGHAT and CDR2 FQNNGV. CDR3 length: 13 residues. The germline V and J ends were trimmed by 5 bases and 3 bases, with 11 bases remaining between them. The CDR3 here is CASSPGGHYEQYF. DNA for the CDR3: TGTGCCAGCAGCCCCGGCGGACACTACGAGCAGTACTTC.

The chain is built from TRBV19 and TRBJ1-2; 7 positions agree with TRBD1. Looked up from germline, CDR1 is LNHDA and CDR2 is SQIVND (reference sequence). The ends lost 2 bases at V and 8 bases at J; junction bases unmatched: 11. This CDR3 is built from 15 residues. CDR3: CASSISDRVRSGYTF. The CDR3 nucleotides read TGTGCCAGTAGTATATCCGACAGGGTTAGGAGCGGCTACACCTTC.

The chain carries TRBV10-1 and TRBJ1-1; 8 nucleotides agree with TRBD1. CDR3 length: 13 amino acids. Germline CDR1 is WNHNN and CDR2 is SYGVQD (reference sequence). Germline trimming cut 0 bases from V and 9 bases from J; bases unmatched to any gene: 3. The DNA for the CDR3 is TGCGCCAGCAGTGAGTCCGGGACAGGAAAAGCTTTCTTT. This translates into CASSESGTGKAFF.

The CDR3 nucleotides read TGTGCCACCAGTGATCCCACCAGCGGGGGGTTAGATACGCAGTATTTT. Protein product: CATSDPTSGGLDTQYF. This chain links TRBV24-1 with TRBJ2-3; TRBD2 aligns across 9 bases. Trimming cost V 3 bases and J 5 bases; bases outside gene matches: 8. The germline CDR1 and CDR2 sequences are KGHDR and SFDVKD. The CDR3 is 16 amino acids.

The chain is built from TRBV7-3 and TRBJ1-1; 10 bases match TRBD1. This CDR3 has 15 residues. Trimming cost V 5 bases and J 7 bases; bases outside gene matches: 10. Germline assignment: CDR1 SGHTA and CDR2 FQGTGA. The CDR3 protein is CASSRGRGQGHEAFF. In nucleotides, the CDR3 is TGTGCCAGCAGCCGTGGGCGGGGACAGGGGCATGAAGCTTTCTTT.

The chain is built from TRBV7-9 and TRBJ2-5; D might be TRBD2 (6 bases). Looked up from germline, CDR1 is SEHNR and CDR2 is FQNEAQ (reference sequence). This CDR3 comprises 14 residues. V lost 5 bases to trimming and J lost 5 bases, with 15 bases between them. The chain's CDR3 is CASSPSEGYETQYF. CDR3 in DNA: TGTGCCAGCAGCCCCTCGGAGGGCTACGAGACCCAGTACTTC.

The chain carries TRBV19 and TRBJ1-2, with TRBD1 matching over 7 bases. This CDR3 is 16 amino acids long. Losses at the gene ends were 5 bases for V and 0 bases for J; bases not matched to a gene: 9. The germline V gene encodes CDR1 LNHDA and CDR2 SQIVND (reference sequence). CDR3 in DNA: TGTGCCAGTAGTCGACAGGGTAGTAGTGCTAACTATGGCTACACCTTC. This gives the protein CASSRQGSSANYGYTF. Combining the CDR3 with reference TRBV19 and TRBJ1-2 gives the whole variable domain DGGITQSPKYLFRKEGQNVTLSCEQNLNHDAMYWYRQDPGQGLRLIYYSQIVNDFQKGDIAEGYSVSREKKESFPLTVTSAQKNPTAFYLCASSRQGSSANYGYTFGSGTRLTVV.